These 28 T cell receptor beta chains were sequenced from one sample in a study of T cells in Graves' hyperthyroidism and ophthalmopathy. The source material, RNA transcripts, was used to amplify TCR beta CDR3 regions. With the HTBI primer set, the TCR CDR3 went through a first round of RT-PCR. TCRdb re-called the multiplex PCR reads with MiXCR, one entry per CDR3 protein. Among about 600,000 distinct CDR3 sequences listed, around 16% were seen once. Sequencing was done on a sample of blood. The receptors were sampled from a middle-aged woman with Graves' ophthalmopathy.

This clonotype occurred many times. CDR3 sequence: CSARDSASGVYEQFF. Here the CDR3 DNA reads TGCAGTGCTAGAGATTCCGCTAGCGGGGTTTATGAGCAGTTCTTC. V and J are TRBV20-1 and TRBJ2-1, with TRBD2 matching 9 bases. The CDR3 is 15 residues long. Germline V gene data show CDR1 as DFQATT and CDR2 as SNEGSKA (reference sequence). V shed 0 bases and J 8 bases; nucleotides not matched to a gene: 8.

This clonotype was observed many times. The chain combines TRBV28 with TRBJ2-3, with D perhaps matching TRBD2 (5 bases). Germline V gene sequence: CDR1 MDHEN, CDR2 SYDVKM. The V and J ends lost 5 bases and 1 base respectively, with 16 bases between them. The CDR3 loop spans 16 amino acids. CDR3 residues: CASSPFEGPRTDTQYF. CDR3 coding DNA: TGTGCCAGCAGTCCCTTTGAGGGTCCACGCACAGATACGCAGTATTTT.

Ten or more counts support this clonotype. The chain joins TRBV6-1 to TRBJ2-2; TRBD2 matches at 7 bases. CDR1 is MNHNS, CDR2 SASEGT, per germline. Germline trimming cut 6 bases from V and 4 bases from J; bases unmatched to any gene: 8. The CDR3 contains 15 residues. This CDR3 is CASRRGSEGTGELFF. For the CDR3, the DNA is TGTGCCAGCAGACGCGGGAGCGAGGGCACCGGGGAGCTGTTTTTT.

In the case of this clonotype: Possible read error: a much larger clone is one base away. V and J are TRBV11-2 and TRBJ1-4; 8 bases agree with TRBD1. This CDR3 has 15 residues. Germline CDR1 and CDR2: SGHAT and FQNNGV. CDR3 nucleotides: TGTACCAGCAGCCCCCGGGACAGGCGTAATGAAAAACTGTTTTTT. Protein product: CTSSPRDRRNEKLFF.

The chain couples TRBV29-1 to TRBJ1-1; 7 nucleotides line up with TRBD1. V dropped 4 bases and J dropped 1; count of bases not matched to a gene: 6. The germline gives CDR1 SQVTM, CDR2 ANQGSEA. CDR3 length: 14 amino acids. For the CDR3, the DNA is TGCAGCGTTGCAACCGGGACAGAGAACACTGAAGCTTTCTTT. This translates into CSVATGTENTEAFF.

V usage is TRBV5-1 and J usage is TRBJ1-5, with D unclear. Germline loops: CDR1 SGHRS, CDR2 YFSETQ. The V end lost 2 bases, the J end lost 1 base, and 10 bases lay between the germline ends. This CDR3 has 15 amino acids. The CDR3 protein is CASSFGPESNQPQHF. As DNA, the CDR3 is TGCGCCAGCAGCTTCGGGCCGGAGAGCAATCAGCCCCAGCATTTT.

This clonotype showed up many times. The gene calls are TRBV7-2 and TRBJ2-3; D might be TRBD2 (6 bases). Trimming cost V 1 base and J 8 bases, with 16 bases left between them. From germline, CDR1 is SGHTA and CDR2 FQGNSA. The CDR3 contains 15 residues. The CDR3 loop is CASSLERGVLGTQYF. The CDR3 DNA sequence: TGTGCCAGCAGCTTAGAACGCGGGGTGTTGGGTACGCAGTATTTT.

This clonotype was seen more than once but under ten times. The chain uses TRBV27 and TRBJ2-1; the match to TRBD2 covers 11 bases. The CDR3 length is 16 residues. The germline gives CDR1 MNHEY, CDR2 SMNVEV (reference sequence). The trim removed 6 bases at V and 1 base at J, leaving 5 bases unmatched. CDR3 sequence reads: CASRGASGRSYNEQFF. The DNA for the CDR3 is TGTGCCAGCAGGGGGGCTAGCGGGAGGTCCTACAATGAGCAGTTCTTC.

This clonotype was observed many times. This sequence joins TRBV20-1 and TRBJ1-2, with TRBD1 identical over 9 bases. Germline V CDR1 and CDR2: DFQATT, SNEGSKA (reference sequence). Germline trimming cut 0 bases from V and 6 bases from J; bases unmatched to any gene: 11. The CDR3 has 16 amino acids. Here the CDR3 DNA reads TGCAGTGCTAGAGATTTACAGGGGGCGATGTTAGATGGCTACACCTTC. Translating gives CSARDLQGAMLDGYTF.

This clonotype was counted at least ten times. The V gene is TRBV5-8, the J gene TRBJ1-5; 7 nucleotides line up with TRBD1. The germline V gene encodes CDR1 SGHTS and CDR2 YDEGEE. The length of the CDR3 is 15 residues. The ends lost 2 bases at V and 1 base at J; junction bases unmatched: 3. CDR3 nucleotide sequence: TGTGCCAGCAGCTTCGACAGGGTGAGCAATCAGCCCCAGCATTTT. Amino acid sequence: CASSFDRVSNQPQHF.

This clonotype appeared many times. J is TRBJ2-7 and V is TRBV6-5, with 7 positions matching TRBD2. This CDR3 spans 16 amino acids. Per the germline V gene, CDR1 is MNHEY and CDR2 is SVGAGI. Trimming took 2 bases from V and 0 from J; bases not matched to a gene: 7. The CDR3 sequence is CASSYPKAGPSYEQYF. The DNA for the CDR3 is TGTGCCAGCAGTTACCCAAAAGCGGGGCCCTCCTACGAGCAGTACTTC.

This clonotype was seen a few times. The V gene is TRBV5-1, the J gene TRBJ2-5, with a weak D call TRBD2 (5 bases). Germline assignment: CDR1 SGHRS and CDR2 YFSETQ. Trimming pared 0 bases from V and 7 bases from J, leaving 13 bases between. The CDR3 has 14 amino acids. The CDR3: CASSLATGEGTQYF. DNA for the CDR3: TGCGCCAGCAGCTTGGCAACCGGAGAGGGGACCCAGTACTTC.

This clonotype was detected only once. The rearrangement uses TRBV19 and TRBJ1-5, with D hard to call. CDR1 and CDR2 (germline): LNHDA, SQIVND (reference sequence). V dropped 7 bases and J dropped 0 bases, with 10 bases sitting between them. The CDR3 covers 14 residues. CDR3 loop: CASTLGISNQPQHF. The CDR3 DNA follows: TGTGCCAGTACCCTCGGTATTAGCAATCAGCCCCAGCATTTT. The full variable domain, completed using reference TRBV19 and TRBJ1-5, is DGGITQSPKYLFRKEGQNVTLSCEQNLNHDAMYWYRQDPGQGLRLIYYSQIVNDFQKGDIAEGYSVSREKKESFPLTVTSAQKNPTAFYLCASTLGISNQPQHFGDGTRLSIL.

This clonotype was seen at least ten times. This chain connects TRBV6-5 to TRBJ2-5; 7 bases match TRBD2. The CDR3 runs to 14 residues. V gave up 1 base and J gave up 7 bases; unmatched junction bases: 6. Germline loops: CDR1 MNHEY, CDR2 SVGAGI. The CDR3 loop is CASSYLGGSTTQYF. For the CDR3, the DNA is TGTGCCAGCAGTTACTTGGGAGGGTCGACGACCCAGTACTTC.

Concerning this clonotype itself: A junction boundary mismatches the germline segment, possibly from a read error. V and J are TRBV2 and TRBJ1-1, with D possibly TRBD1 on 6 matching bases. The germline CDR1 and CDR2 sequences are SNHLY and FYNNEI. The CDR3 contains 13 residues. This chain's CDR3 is CASRGQMNTGAFF. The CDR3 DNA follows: TGTGCCAGCAGAGGACAGATGAACACTGGAGCTTTCTTT.

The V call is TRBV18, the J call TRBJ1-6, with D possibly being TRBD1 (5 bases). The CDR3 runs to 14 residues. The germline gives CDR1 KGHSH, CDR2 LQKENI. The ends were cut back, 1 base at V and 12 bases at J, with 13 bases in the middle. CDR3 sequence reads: CASSPRVGHRPLHF. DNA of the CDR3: TGTGCCAGCTCACCACGGGTGGGGCATCGACCCCTCCACTTT.

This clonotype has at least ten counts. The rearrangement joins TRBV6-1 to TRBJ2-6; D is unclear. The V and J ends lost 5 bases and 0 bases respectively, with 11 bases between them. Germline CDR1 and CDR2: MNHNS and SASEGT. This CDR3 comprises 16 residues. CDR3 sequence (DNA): TGTGCCAGCAGTACCATGCCGGGCTCTGGGGCCAACGTCCTGACTTTC. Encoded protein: CASSTMPGSGANVLTF.

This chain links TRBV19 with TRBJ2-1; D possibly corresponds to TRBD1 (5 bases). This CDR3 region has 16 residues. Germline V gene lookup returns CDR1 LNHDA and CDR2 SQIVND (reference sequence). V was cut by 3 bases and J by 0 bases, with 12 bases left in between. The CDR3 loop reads CASSIDSPSSYNEQFF. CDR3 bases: TGTGCCAGTAGTATTGACAGCCCTAGCTCCTACAATGAGCAGTTCTTC.

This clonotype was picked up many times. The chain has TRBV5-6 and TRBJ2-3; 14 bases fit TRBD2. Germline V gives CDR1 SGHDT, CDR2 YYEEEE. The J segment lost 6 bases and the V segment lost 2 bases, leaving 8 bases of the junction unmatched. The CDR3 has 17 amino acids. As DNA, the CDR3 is TGTGCCAGCAGCTTTCGGACTAGCGGGGGGCTTCGGGATACGCAGTATTTT. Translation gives CASSFRTSGGLRDTQYF.

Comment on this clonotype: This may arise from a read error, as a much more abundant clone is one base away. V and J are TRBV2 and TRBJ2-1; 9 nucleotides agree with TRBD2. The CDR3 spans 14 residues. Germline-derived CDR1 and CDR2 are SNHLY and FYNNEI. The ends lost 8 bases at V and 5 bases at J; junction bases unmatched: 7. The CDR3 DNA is TGTGCCAGCTTACGCGGGAGGGCCGACAATGAGCAGTTCTTC. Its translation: CASLRGRADNEQFF.

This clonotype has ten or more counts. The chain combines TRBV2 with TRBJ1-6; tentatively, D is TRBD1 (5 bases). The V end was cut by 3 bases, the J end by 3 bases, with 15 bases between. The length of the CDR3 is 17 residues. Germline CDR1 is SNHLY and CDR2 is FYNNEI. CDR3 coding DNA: TGTGCCAGCAGTGAGTGGGTGGGACCCTACTATAATTCACCCCTCCACTTT. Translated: CASSEWVGPYYNSPLHF.

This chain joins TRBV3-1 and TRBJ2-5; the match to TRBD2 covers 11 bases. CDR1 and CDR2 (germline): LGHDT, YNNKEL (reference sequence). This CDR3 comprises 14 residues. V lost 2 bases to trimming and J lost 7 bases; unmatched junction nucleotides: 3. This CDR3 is CASSQRLAGGTQYF. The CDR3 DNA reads TGTGCCAGCAGCCAAAGGCTAGCGGGGGGGACCCAGTACTTC.

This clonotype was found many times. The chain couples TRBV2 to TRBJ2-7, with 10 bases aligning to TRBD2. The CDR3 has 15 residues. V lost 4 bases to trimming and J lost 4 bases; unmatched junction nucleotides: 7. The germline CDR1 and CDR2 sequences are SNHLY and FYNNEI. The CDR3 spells CASSAGLAENYEQYF. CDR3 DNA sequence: TGTGCCAGCAGTGCCGGACTAGCGGAAAATTACGAGCAGTACTTC.

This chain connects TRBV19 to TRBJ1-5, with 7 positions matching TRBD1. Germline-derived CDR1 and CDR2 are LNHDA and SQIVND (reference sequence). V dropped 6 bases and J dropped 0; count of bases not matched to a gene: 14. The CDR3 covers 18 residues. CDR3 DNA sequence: TGTGCCAGTAGGTGGGAGGGGACAGAGACTTATAGCAATCAGCCCCAGCATTTT. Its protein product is CASRWEGTETYSNQPQHF.

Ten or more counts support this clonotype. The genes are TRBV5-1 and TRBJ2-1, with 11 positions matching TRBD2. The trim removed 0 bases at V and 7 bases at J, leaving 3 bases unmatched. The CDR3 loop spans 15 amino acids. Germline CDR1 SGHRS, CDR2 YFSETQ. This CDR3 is CASSLELAGVNEQFF. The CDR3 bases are TGCGCCAGCAGCTTGGAACTAGCGGGAGTGAATGAGCAGTTCTTC.

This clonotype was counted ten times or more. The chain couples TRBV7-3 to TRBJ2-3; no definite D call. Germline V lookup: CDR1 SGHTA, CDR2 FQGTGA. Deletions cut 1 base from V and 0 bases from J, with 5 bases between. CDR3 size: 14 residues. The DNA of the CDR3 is TGTGCCAGCAGCTTAATACCTAGCACAGATACGCAGTATTTT. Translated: CASSLIPSTDTQYF.

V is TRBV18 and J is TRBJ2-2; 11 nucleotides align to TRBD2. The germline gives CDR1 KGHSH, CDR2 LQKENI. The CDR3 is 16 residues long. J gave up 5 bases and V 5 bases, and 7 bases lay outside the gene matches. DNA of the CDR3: TGTGCCAGCTCAACCGGGACTAGCGGAGCTACCGGGGAGCTGTTTTTT. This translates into CASSTGTSGATGELFF. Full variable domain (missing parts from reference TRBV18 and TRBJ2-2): NAGVMQNPRHLVRRRGQEARLRCSPMKGHSHVYWYRQLPEEGLKFMVYLQKENIIDESGMPKERFSAEFPKEGPSILRIQQVVRGDSAAYFCASSTGTSGATGELFFGEGSRLTVL.

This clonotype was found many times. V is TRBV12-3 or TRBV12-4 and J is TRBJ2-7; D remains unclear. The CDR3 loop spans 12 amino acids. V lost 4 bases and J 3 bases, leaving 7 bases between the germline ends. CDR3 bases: TGTGCCAGCAGTTCGCACAGCTACGAGCAGTACTTC. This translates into CASSSHSYEQYF.